This T cell receptor beta chain was obtained from a study of cytomegalovirus exposure and HLA in healthy donors. For this clone: Its antigen is unidentified.

Whole-study findings and limits: Most TCR sequences showed up rarely, but some public TCRs showed up in many donors. In the approximately 120 validation repertoires, a later analysis found that first-cohort TCR clusters tended to co-occur.

Germline V lookup: CDR1 SGHVS, CDR2 FQNEAQ. The V end lost 6 bases, the J end lost 0 bases, and 12 bases lay between the germline ends. The CDR3 sequence is 15 residues long. The donors were members of the validation cohort, which comprised under 150 subjects and was separate from the first cohort of more than 500 subjects. Measured with immunoSEQ multiplex PCR; TCRdb has only the in-frame clones, and not every one. The repertoire holds 200,000 or so clones, with approximately 82% as singletons. The chain carries TRBV7-8 and TRBJ1-3, with a tentative D call TRBD1 (6 bases). The specimen sequenced was PBMCs. This sequence was found in a woman aged 30 to 39 in good health and CMV-seropositive. The CDR3 reads CASSIDRSSGNTIYF. The CDR3 DNA sequence: TGTGCCAGCAGTATCGACAGGAGCTCTGGAAACACCATATATTTT. Full variable domain (missing parts from reference TRBV7-8 and TRBJ1-3): GAGVSQSPRYKVAKRGQDVALRCDPISGHVSLFWYQQALGQGPEFLTYFQNEAQLDKSGLPSDRFFAERPEGSVSTLKIQRTQQEDSAVYLCASSIDRSSGNTIYFGEGSWLTVV.